The 31 T cell receptor beta chains reported below all come from one sample, sequenced in a study of OX40 agonist ivuxolimab in advanced cancers. The library was prepared using the immunoSEQ multiplex PCR assay. The clones in this table, taken by TCRdb from immuneACCESS, are in-frame only. Not every clone is retained; where verified, under half of the shortfall comes from an unresolved V gene, and the cause of the rest is unknown. This sample is represented by around 70,000 clones; roughly 78% of them were singletons. In total, the top ten clones hold 5% of the sample. Material: CD4+ or CD8+ T cells sorted from blood, obtained in a trial of the OX40 agonist ivuxolimab. The receptors originated from an adult with an advanced solid tumor such as melanoma, head and neck, liver or kidney cancer.

Here the CDR3 reads CASKEGGQYTEAFF. The CDR3 nucleotides read TGTGCCAGTAAGGAAGGAGGGCAGTACACTGAAGCTTTCTTT. V usage is TRBV19 and J usage is TRBJ1-1; D remains unclear. This CDR3 is 14 amino acids long. From germline, CDR1 is LNHDA and CDR2 SQIVND (reference sequence). V lost 7 bases, J lost 3 bases, and 15 bases lay in between.

The chain has TRBV5-4 and TRBJ1-6; 7 bases are a match to TRBD1. The V and J ends lost 2 bases and 10 bases, in that order; junction bases with no gene match: 12. CDR1 and CDR2 from the germline V gene are SGHNT and YYREEE (reference sequence). The CDR3 extends over 16 amino acids. The CDR3 DNA is TGTGCCAGCAGCTTTCAACAGGGGAATCTAGCATCACCCCTCCACTTT. Translating gives CASSFQQGNLASPLHF.

This CDR3 is CATRKDGTFTNEKLFF. CDR3 bases: TGTGCCACCAGAAAAGACGGGACGTTTACTAATGAAAAACTGTTTTTT. The rearrangement uses TRBV15 and TRBJ1-4; weak D call: TRBD1 (5 bases). The CDR3 is 16 amino acids. V lost 6 bases, J lost 2 bases, and 16 bases lay in between. The V gene's germline CDR1 is LNHNV and CDR2 YYDKDF (reference sequence).

This clone was counted only a few times. The rearrangement joins TRBV28 to TRBJ2-7, with 8 bases matching TRBD2. CDR1 MDHEN and CDR2 SYDVKM come from the germline V gene. With V trimmed by 3 bases and J by 0 bases, 13 bases remained unmatched. CDR3 length: 18 residues. CDR3 region: CASSFWSLVAGGSYEQYF. The CDR3 nucleotides read TGTGCCAGCAGTTTTTGGTCACTCGTGGCGGGAGGCTCCTACGAGCAGTACTTC.

This clone occurred a few times. The rearrangement joins TRBV11-1 to TRBJ2-6; weak D call: TRBD1 (5 bases). Trimming removed 5 bases from V and 0 bases from J, with 14 bases in between. This CDR3 comprises 17 residues. Germline CDR1 reads SGHAT; CDR2 reads FQDESV (reference sequence). CDR3 coding DNA: TGTGCCAGCAGCCCGTCTCCAGGGCGCTCTGGGGCCAACGTCCTGACTTTC. This sequence encodes CASSPSPGRSGANVLTF.

The chain uses TRBV18 and TRBJ2-3; D gene unclear. V was cut by 1 base and J by 1 base, with 3 bases left in between. This CDR3 contains 13 residues. Germline lookup yields CDR1 KGHSH and CDR2 LQKENI. CDR3 nucleotides: TGTGCCAGCTCACCACTGGGCACAGATACGCAGTATTTT. It specifies CASSPLGTDTQYF. Variable domain in full (rest from reference TRBV18 and TRBJ2-3): NAGVMQNPRHLVRRRGQEARLRCSPMKGHSHVYWYRQLPEEGLKFMVYLQKENIIDESGMPKERFSAEFPKEGPSILRIQQVVRGDSAAYFCASSPLGTDTQYFGPGTRLTVL.

This clone was observed once. The chain uses TRBV7-8 and TRBJ2-1; TRBD1 matches 7 bases. Germline V lookup: CDR1 SGHVS, CDR2 FQNEAQ. The CDR3 loop spans 15 amino acids. After removal of 6 bases from V and 7 bases from J, the junction contained 12 bases not matched to a gene. In DNA form, the CDR3 reads TGTGCCAGCAGGATTAGATTGGGACAGATAAATGAGCAGTTCTTC. Its translation: CASRIRLGQINEQFF.

The chain links TRBV28 to TRBJ2-2; 11 bases match TRBD2. This CDR3 comprises 17 residues. Per germline, CDR1 MDHEN and CDR2 SYDVKM. The V and J ends lost 5 bases and 4 bases, in that order; junction bases with no gene match: 9. The CDR3, as DNA: TGTGCCAGCAGTCGCCCAACTAGCGGGAGAGGCACCGGGGAGCTGTTTTTT. Its protein is CASSRPTSGRGTGELFF.

V is TRBV19 and J is TRBJ1-5, with D tentatively TRBD1 (6 bases). Germline V gene lookup returns CDR1 LNHDA and CDR2 SQIVND (reference sequence). The V end lost 0 bases, the J end lost 5 bases, and 11 bases lay between the germline ends. The CDR3 totals 15 residues. This CDR3 reads CASSIERGGHQPQHF. CDR3 DNA: TGTGCCAGTAGTATAGAGAGAGGGGGGCATCAGCCCCAGCATTTT.

The chain uses TRBV7-6 and TRBJ2-6, with D tentatively TRBD2 (5 bases). Germline V gene lookup returns CDR1 SGHVS and CDR2 FNYEAQ. This CDR3 spans 18 amino acids. V gave up 4 bases and J gave up 3 bases, with 19 bases separating them. The CDR3 reads CASSSTRADLGGANVLTF. CDR3 DNA: TGTGCCAGCAGCTCGACCCGAGCGGACCTTGGTGGGGCCAACGTCCTGACTTTC.

V gene TRBV7-2 combines with J gene TRBJ1-6, with D possibly TRBD1 on 6 matching bases. Per germline, CDR1 SGHTA and CDR2 FQGNSA. V gave up 8 bases and J gave up 9 bases, with 23 bases separating them. CDR3 size: 16 residues. The CDR3 region is CASRKGGGSKGSPLHF. In DNA, the CDR3 is TGTGCCAGCCGTAAGGGAGGGGGGTCCAAAGGTTCACCCCTCCACTTT.

This clone was counted once. The rearrangement uses TRBV19 and TRBJ2-2; TRBD2 is a possible D gene (5 bases). Germline loops: CDR1 LNHDA, CDR2 SQIVND (reference sequence). The CDR3 consists of 16 residues. The V and J ends lost 5 bases and 4 bases respectively, with 17 bases between them. In DNA, the CDR3 is TGTGCCAGTAGTCTGCGAGGAGGATTAGGCACCGGGGAGCTGTTTTTT. Amino acids: CASSLRGGLGTGELFF.

A few counts support this clone. This chain connects TRBV23-1 to TRBJ1-1, with D tentatively TRBD1 (5 bases). TRBV23-1 is assigned to the ORF class and has an uncertain function. V dropped 0 bases and J dropped 4 bases, with 9 bases sitting between them. The CDR3 extends over 14 amino acids. CDR3 amino acids: CASSQSRGCTEAFF. The CDR3 coding sequence is TGCGCCAGCAGTCAATCGAGGGGCTGCACTGAAGCTTTCTTT.

This clone was observed a few times. This chain joins TRBV6-5 and TRBJ2-7, with 8 positions matching TRBD1. Losses at the gene ends were 4 bases for V and 3 bases for J; bases not matched to a gene: 8. This CDR3 region has 15 residues. Germline V gene sequence: CDR1 MNHEY, CDR2 SVGAGI. Written as DNA, the CDR3 is TGTGCCAGCAGTTCACCGGGGACAGGAGTCTACGAGCAGTACTTC. This sequence encodes CASSSPGTGVYEQYF.

V usage is TRBV7-2 and J usage is TRBJ2-2, with D uncertain. V shed 2 bases and J shed 2 bases, with 3 bases lying between them. CDR3 length: 13 residues. Germline loops: CDR1 SGHTA, CDR2 FQGNSA. The CDR3 nucleotides read TGTGCCAGCAGCTTAAAAAACACCGGGGAGCTGTTTTTT. Translating gives CASSLKNTGELFF.

The chain combines TRBV19 with TRBJ2-2; perhaps TRBD2 as D (5 bases). The CDR3 spans 14 residues. V lost 5 bases and J 6 bases, leaving 13 bases between the germline ends. CDR1 and CDR2 from the germline V gene are LNHDA and SQIVND (reference sequence). The CDR3: CASSFGIRAGELFF. Written as DNA, the CDR3 is TGTGCCAGTAGTTTCGGGATTAGAGCCGGGGAGCTGTTTTTT.

J is TRBJ2-2 and V is TRBV5-1; possibly TRBD1 for D (5 bases). Germline CDR1 is SGHRS and CDR2 is YFSETQ. V dropped 3 bases and J dropped 3 bases, with 9 bases sitting between them. CDR3 length equals 14 residues. CDR3 region: CASSSGSHTGELFF. Here the CDR3 DNA reads TGCGCCAGCAGCTCAGGGTCCCACACCGGGGAGCTGTTTTTT.

This chain's CDR3 is CASSRGTSAYTGELFF. The DNA for the CDR3 is TGTGCCAGCAGCCGAGGGACTAGCGCCTACACCGGGGAGCTGTTTTTT. V is TRBV7-2 and J is TRBJ2-2; 10 bases align to TRBD2. The trim removed 5 bases at V and 3 bases at J, leaving 6 bases unmatched. The CDR3 is 16 residues long. In germline, CDR1 is SGHTA, CDR2 FQGNSA.

The chain is built from TRBV7-2 and TRBJ1-2, with D perhaps matching TRBD1 (5 bases). The length of the CDR3 is 14 residues. V was clipped by 5 bases and J by 8 bases, with 18 bases between them. CDR1 SGHTA and CDR2 FQGNSA come from the germline V gene. DNA for the CDR3: TGTGCCAGCAGCCCTGGGACCGGGGGTCGGGGCTACACCTTC. Amino acids: CASSPGTGGRGYTF.

The chain has TRBV5-1 and TRBJ1-6; D remains ambiguous. The V and J ends lost 0 bases and 7 bases respectively, with 11 bases between them. The CDR3 sequence is 15 residues long. Germline lookup yields CDR1 SGHRS and CDR2 YFSETQ. CDR3 DNA: TGCGCCAGCAGCTTGGGTCCGACGGAAAATTCACCCCTCCACTTT. Protein: CASSLGPTENSPLHF.

The chain uses TRBV7-2 and TRBJ1-5; no reliable D call. The CDR3 is 17 amino acids. Germline CDR1 reads SGHTA; CDR2 reads FQGNSA. V lost 5 bases to trimming and J lost 1 base, with 18 bases between them. The CDR3 sequence: CASSNQGRVTSNQPQHF. The DNA of the CDR3 is TGTGCCAGCAGCAATCAAGGCCGGGTAACGAGCAATCAGCCCCAGCATTTT.

The V gene is TRBV19, the J gene TRBJ1-3, with TRBD1 matching over 7 bases. This CDR3 region has 17 residues. Trimming removed 2 bases from V and 1 base from J; junction bases left unmatched: 8. CDR1 LNHDA and CDR2 SQIVND come from the germline V gene (reference sequence). CDR3 amino acids: CASSIRAGGTSGNTIYF. In DNA, the CDR3 is TGTGCCAGTAGTATAAGAGCAGGGGGAACTTCTGGAAACACCATATATTTT.

The chain combines TRBV6-5 with TRBJ2-3; D gene unclear. Looked up from germline, CDR1 is MNHEY and CDR2 is SVGAGI. V was clipped by 7 bases and J by 4 bases, with 6 bases between them. The CDR3 totals 11 residues. CDR3 sequence reads: CASTRADTQYF. CDR3 nucleotide sequence: TGTGCCAGCACTCGAGCAGATACGCAGTATTTT.

This clone was detected once. The rearrangement uses TRBV10-3 and TRBJ2-5; tentatively, D is TRBD1 or TRBD2 (5 bases each). V was clipped by 11 bases and J by 2 bases, with 12 bases between them. Germline values: CDR1 ENHRY, CDR2 SYGVKD. This CDR3 is built from 12 residues. The CDR3 here is CAAKGTQETQYF. CDR3 DNA: TGTGCCGCCAAGGGGACGCAAGAGACCCAGTACTTC.

The chain employs TRBV7-8 and TRBJ1-1, with D possibly TRBD1 on 5 matching bases. The CDR3 is 15 residues long. V lost 1 base and J lost 2, with 11 bases in between. Per the germline V gene, CDR1 is SGHVS and CDR2 is FQNEAQ. This chain's CDR3 is CASSLGGWDNTEAFF. CDR3 nucleotides: TGTGCCAGCAGCTTAGGGGGATGGGACAACACTGAAGCTTTCTTT.

CDR3 DNA: TGTGCCAGTAGTATAACTCGGGATGCCCCGAACACTGAAGCTTTCTTT. It codes for CASSITRDAPNTEAFF. J is TRBJ1-1 and V is TRBV19; D is unclear. The CDR3 consists of 16 residues. Trimming shortened V by 2 bases and J by 1 base, and 14 bases separated the two germline ends. CDR1 is LNHDA and CDR2 is SQIVND in the germline V gene (reference sequence).

J is TRBJ2-6 and V is TRBV19, with D perhaps TRBD2 (6 bases). CDR1 is LNHDA, CDR2 SQIVND, per germline (reference sequence). V lost 8 bases and J lost 3, with 14 bases in between. This CDR3 has 15 amino acids. The CDR3 protein is CASADQGGGANVLTF. The CDR3 DNA is TGTGCCAGTGCCGACCAGGGAGGTGGGGCCAACGTCCTGACTTTC.

The sample holds a few counts of this clone. The V and J genes are TRBV28 and TRBJ1-1, with 8 bases lining up with TRBD1. The CDR3 has 17 amino acids. Germline assignment: CDR1 MDHEN and CDR2 SYDVKM. V lost 9 bases to trimming and J lost 1 base; unmatched junction nucleotides: 16. The CDR3 spells CASNEPGTGVSNTEAFF. The CDR3 region has the DNA TGTGCCAGTAACGAACCAGGGACAGGCGTGTCGAACACTGAAGCTTTCTTT. Full variable domain (missing parts from reference TRBV28 and TRBJ1-1): DVKVTQSSRYLVKRTGEKVFLECVQDMDHENMFWYRQDPGLGLRLIYFSYDVKMKEKGDIPEGYSVSREKKERFSLILESASTNQTSMYLCASNEPGTGVSNTEAFFGQGTRLTVV.

V usage is TRBV5-1 and J usage is TRBJ1-1; D is perhaps TRBD1 (5 bases). Trimming left V 3 bases short and J 3 bases short, with 9 bases between. Germline V gene sequence: CDR1 SGHRS, CDR2 YFSETQ. CDR3 size: 13 residues. As DNA, the CDR3 is TGCGCCAGCAGCTATCAAGGGGACACTGAAGCTTTCTTT. It is translated as CASSYQGDTEAFF.

The rearrangement joins TRBV6-5 to TRBJ1-2, with D hard to call. Trimming shortened V by 5 bases and J by 2 bases, and 9 bases separated the two germline ends. This CDR3 has 13 residues. CDR1 and CDR2 from the germline V gene are MNHEY and SVGAGI. CDR3 amino acids: CASSDRENYGYTF. The DNA of the CDR3 is TGTGCCAGCAGTGACCGGGAGAACTATGGCTACACCTTC.

The chain combines TRBV7-3 with TRBJ2-1, with TRBD1 matching over 7 bases. V shed 4 bases and J 5 bases; nucleotides not matched to a gene: 20. The CDR3 is 19 amino acids. Germline V gene data show CDR1 as SGHTA and CDR2 as FQGTGA. The CDR3 region is CASSSKERLGTVGDNEQFF. The DNA for the CDR3 is TGTGCCAGCAGCTCAAAAGAACGTTTAGGGACAGTGGGGGACAATGAGCAGTTCTTC.